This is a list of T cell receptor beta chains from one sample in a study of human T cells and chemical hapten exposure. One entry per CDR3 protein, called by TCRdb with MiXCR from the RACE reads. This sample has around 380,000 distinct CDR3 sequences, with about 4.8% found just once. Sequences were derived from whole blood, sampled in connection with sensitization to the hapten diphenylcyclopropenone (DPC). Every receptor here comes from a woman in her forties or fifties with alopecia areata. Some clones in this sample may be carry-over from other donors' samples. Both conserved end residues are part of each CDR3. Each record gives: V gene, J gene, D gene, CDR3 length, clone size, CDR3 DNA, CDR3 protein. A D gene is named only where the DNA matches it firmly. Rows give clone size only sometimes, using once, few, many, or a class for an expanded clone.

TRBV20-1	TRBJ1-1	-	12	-	TGCAGTGCTAGAGATGGGGGAACTGAAGCTTTCTTT	CSARDGGTEAFF
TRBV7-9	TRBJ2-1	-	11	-	TGTGCCAGAACAGGGTCTGCTGAGCAGTTCTTC	CARTGSAEQFF
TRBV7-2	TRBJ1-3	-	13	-	TGTGCCAGCAGCGTGGGGTCTGGAAACACCATATATTTT	CASSVGSGNTIYF
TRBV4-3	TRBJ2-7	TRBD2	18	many	TGCGCCAGCAGCCAAGATCACCAGATATGGCGCGGGAGCTACGAGCAGTACTTC	CASSQDHQIWRGSYEQYF
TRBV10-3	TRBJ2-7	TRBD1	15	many	TGTGCCATCAGTGAGTCCGGGACAGCTCCCTACGAGCAGTACTTC	CAISESGTAPYEQYF
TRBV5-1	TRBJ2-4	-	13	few	TGCGCCAGCAGCTTGTTTCCAGGACACATTCAGTACTTC	CASSLFPGHIQYF
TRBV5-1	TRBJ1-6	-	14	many	TGCGCCAGCAGCCCGGACAGAGCTTATTCACCCCTCCACTTT	CASSPDRAYSPLHF
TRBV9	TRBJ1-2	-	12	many	TGTGCCAGCAGCGTAGGAGGCCATGGCTACACCTTC	CASSVGGHGYTF
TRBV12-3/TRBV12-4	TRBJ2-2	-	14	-	TGTGCCAGCAGCACCGGGACAACAACCGGGGAGCTGTTTTTT	CASSTGTTTGELFF
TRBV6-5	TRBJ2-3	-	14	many	TGTGCCAGCAGTTACGTTGGAGGCCCAGATACGCAGTATTTT	CASSYVGGPDTQYF
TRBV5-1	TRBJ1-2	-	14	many	TGCGCCAGCAGCTTGGACAGTATCTCCTATGGCTACACCTTC	CASSLDSISYGYTF
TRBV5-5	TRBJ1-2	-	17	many	TGTGCCAGCAGCTTGGAGGGCAGGCCGGGTATTATCTATGGCTACACCTTC	CASSLEGRPGIIYGYTF
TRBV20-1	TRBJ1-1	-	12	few	TGCAGTGCTCTAGGGGGGAGCACTGAAGCTTTCTTT	CSALGGSTEAFF
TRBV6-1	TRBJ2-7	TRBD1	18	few	TGTGCCAGCAGGTATAAGACAGGGTCGGGTCGGAACCCCTACGAGCAGTACTTC	CASRYKTGSGRNPYEQYF
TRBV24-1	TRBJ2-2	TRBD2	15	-	TGTGCCACCAGTGATTCCGGGACTAGCGCCGGGGAGCTGTTTTTT	CATSDSGTSAGELFF
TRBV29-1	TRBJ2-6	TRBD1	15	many	TGCAGCGTTCTGACAGGGGGCGGTAGGGCCAACGTCCTGACTTTC	CSVLTGGGRANVLTF
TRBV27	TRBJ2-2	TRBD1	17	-	TGTGCCAGCAGTTTTTCTGGGGACAGGCGGAACACCGGGGAGCTGTTTTTT	CASSFSGDRRNTGELFF
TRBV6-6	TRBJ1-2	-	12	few	TGTGCCACCTTCCTAAGTGCGGACGGCTACACCTTC	CATFLSADGYTF
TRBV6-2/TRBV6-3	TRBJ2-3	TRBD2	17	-	TGTGCCAGCAGTTACTCCCCCCGGGGGGGGGCAATAGATACGCAGTATTTT	CASSYSPRGGAIDTQYF
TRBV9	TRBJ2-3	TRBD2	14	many	TGTGCCAGCAGCGTAGAGGCGGGGGCAGATACGCAGTATTTT	CASSVEAGADTQYF
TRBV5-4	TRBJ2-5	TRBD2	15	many	TGTGCCAGCAGCGACCGACTAGCGGGGCAGGAGACCCAGTACTTC	CASSDRLAGQETQYF
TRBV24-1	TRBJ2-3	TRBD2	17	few	TGTGCCACCAGTGACCCTGGACTAGCGGGAAGCGAAGGGACGCAGTATTTT	CATSDPGLAGSEGTQYF
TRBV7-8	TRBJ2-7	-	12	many	TGTGCCAGCAGCAGTAGTCACCACGAGCAGTACTTC	CASSSSHHEQYF
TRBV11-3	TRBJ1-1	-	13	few	TGTGCCAGCAGCTTAGTCCCCGGCGCTGAAGCTTTCTTT	CASSLVPGAEAFF
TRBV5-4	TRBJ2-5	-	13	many	TGTGCCAGCAGCTTTACAGGGTTAGAGACCCAGTACTTC	CASSFTGLETQYF
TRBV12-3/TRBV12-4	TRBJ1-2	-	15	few	TGTGCCAGCAGTTTACCGGGGCAAGTTAACTATGGCTACACCTTC	CASSLPGQVNYGYTF
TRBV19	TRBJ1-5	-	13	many	TGTGCCAGCGGTGGCTCGGGCAATCAGCCCCAGCATTTT	CASGGSGNQPQHF
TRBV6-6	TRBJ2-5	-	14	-	TGTGCCAGCAGTTACCCGGAGAGCGGAGAGACCCAGTACTTC	CASSYPESGETQYF
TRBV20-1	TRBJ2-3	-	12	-	TGCAGTGCTGGGGGGCTAGCAGATACGCAGTATTTT	CSAGGLADTQYF
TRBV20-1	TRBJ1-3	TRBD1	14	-	TGCAGTGCTCCTGACAGGGTTGCTGGAAACACCATATATTTT	CSAPDRVAGNTIYF
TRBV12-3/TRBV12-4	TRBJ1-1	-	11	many	TGTGCCAGCAGTGAGGGGTCTGAAGCTTTCTTT	CASSEGSEAFF
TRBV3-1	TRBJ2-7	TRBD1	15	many	TGTGCCAGCAGCCAGTTCCGGGACAGGGGCGGTGAGCAGTACTTC	CASSQFRDRGGEQYF
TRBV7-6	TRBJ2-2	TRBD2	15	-	TGTGCCAGCAGCCCTAGCGGGATCGGGACCGGGGAGCTGTTTTTT	CASSPSGIGTGELFF
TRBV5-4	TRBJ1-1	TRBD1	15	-	TGTGCCAGCAGCACAGGGACAGGGGGTATTACTGAAGCTTTCTTT	CASSTGTGGITEAFF
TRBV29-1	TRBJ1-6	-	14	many	TGCAGCGTTGAAAGGGGGGACCGATCTTCACCCCTCCACTTT	CSVERGDRSSPLHF
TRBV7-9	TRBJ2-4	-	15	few	TGTGCCAGCAGCTCAACCGGGACTCTGAAAGGCATTCAGTACTTC	CASSSTGTLKGIQYF
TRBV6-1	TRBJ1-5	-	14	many	TGTGCCAGCAGCGGACAGCATAGCAATCAGCCCCAGCATTTT	CASSGQHSNQPQHF
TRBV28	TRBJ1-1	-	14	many	TGTGCCAGCAGTTTGTCAACGGGAAGGACTGAAGCTTTCTTT	CASSLSTGRTEAFF
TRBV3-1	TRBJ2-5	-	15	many	TGTGCCAGCAGCCTCCTCTCAGGGAGCCAAGAGACCCAGTACTTC	CASSLLSGSQETQYF
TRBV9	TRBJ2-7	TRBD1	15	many	TGTGCCAGCAGCGCCCTAGGGACAGACGGTGGAGAGCAGTACTTC	CASSALGTDGGEQYF
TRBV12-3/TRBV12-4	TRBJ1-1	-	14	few	TGTGCCAGCAATGGACCCAAGGGGGTAACTGAAGCTTTCTTT	CASNGPKGVTEAFF
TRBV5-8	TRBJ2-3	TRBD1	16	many	TGTGCCAGCAGCTTCGGTGGACAGGGGGTCGCAGATACGCAGTATTTT	CASSFGGQGVADTQYF